This T cell receptor beta chain was recorded in a study of regulatory and conventional T cells in RAG deficiency. Sequencing used immunoSEQ multiplex PCR; TCRdb keeps in-frame clones, though not all of them. Seen here are some 30,000 clones, around nine tenths observed once, and the top ten hold roughly an eighth. Study-wide findings and caveats: Shannon entropy fell and Simpson indices rose in RAG-deficient patients. Omenn syndrome and CID/AS patients had roughly 92-fold fewer unique Treg TCR beta sequences, versus around 9.4-fold elsewhere. In Omenn syndrome, sorted "Tregs" may be peripherally activated cells.

A word on this clone: Its matching antigen is unknown.

These records were also assigned to another study, of regulatory T cells. That paper notes: The PCR used 52 TRBV and 13 TRBJ primers.

The specimen was CD8+ T cells sorted from blood. The origin of this receptor is a human donor in good health.

The CDR3 region is CASSLVLGAHTEAFF. In DNA, the CDR3 is TGTGCCAGCAGCTTAGTTTTGGGGGCCCACACTGAAGCTTTCTTT. V gene TRBV11-2 combines with J gene TRBJ1-1, with a tentative D call TRBD1 (6 bases). The CDR3 sequence is 15 residues long. Trimming took off 1 base at V and 3 bases at J, with 12 bases between the two ends. Germline V gene sequence: CDR1 SGHAT, CDR2 FQNNGV.